This is a list of T cell receptor beta chains from one sample in a study of blood T cells in healthy people across ages. Via MiXCR, TCRdb re-called the 5' RACE reads, giving one row per CDR3 protein. The repertoire holds around 710,000 distinct CDR3 sequences, with roughly two fifths as singletons. The specimen was blood. The receptors were sampled from a woman aged 55-70 years in good health. The CDR3 runs from the conserved cysteine through the conserved F or W. The order of the fields is J gene, clone size, D gene, V gene, CDR3 DNA, CDR3 protein. The D gene is left open where the match is weak. Clone size appears in some rows only: once, few, many, or a class for an expanded clone.

J gene: TRBJ2-7; clone size: many; D gene: TRBD2; V gene: TRBV13; CDR3 DNA: TGTGCCAGCAGCTCGCTCCAAAGCGGGGGCACCTACGAGCAGTACTTC; CDR3 protein: CASSSLQSGGTYEQYF
J gene: TRBJ1-5; clone size: -; D gene: TRBD1; V gene: TRBV6-1; CDR3 DNA: TGTGCCAGCAAGAACAGGGGGCGGCTCAATCAGCCCCAGCATTTT; CDR3 protein: CASKNRGRLNQPQHF
J gene: TRBJ2-3; clone size: -; D gene: -; V gene: TRBV2; CDR3 DNA: TGTGCCAGCAGTGAGGTGTTAAGCACAGATACGCAGTATTTT; CDR3 protein: CASSEVLSTDTQYF
J gene: TRBJ2-5; clone size: -; D gene: -; V gene: TRBV7-7; CDR3 DNA: TGTGCCAGCAGCGTAGGGGGACGGACGGAGCAGTACTTC; CDR3 protein: CASSVGGRTEQYF
J gene: TRBJ2-1; clone size: many; D gene: -; V gene: TRBV9; CDR3 DNA: TGTGCCAGCAGCATCTTAGCGAAAAGCTCCTACAATGAGCAGTTCTTC; CDR3 protein: CASSILAKSSYNEQFF
J gene: TRBJ2-3; clone size: -; D gene: -; V gene: TRBV27; CDR3 DNA: TGTGCCAGCAGTTTGGGGGGTGTAGCGCAGTATTTT; CDR3 protein: CASSLGGVAQYF
J gene: TRBJ2-7; clone size: few; D gene: TRBD2; V gene: TRBV20-1; CDR3 DNA: TGCAGTGCTAGAACTAGCGGGATCAGTTACGAGCAGTACTTC; CDR3 protein: CSARTSGISYEQYF
J gene: TRBJ2-1; clone size: many; D gene: -; V gene: TRBV3-1; CDR3 DNA: TGTGCCAGCAGCTCAGACCGAAGCTCCTACAATGAGCAGTTCTTC; CDR3 protein: CASSSDRSSYNEQFF
J gene: TRBJ2-1; clone size: many; D gene: -; V gene: TRBV6-1; CDR3 DNA: TGTGCCAGCAGGGGACTCCCCGGGACGCCTCCCTACAATGAGCAGTTCTTC; CDR3 protein: CASRGLPGTPPYNEQFF
J gene: TRBJ2-3; clone size: few; D gene: TRBD1; V gene: TRBV5-1; CDR3 DNA: TGCGCCAGCAGCCGACCTAGGACGGGACAGCAGACAGATACGCAGTATTTT; CDR3 protein: CASSRPRTGQQTDTQYF
J gene: TRBJ2-7; clone size: few; D gene: TRBD2; V gene: TRBV3-1; CDR3 DNA: TGTGCCAGCAGCCAAGGTACCCTAGCGGGAGGGCCGGATGAGCAGTACTTC; CDR3 protein: CASSQGTLAGGPDEQYF
J gene: TRBJ2-1; clone size: few; D gene: TRBD2; V gene: TRBV9; CDR3 DNA: TGTGCCAGCAGCGCACCCCGAGGGCTAGCGGGGGGGCTGTCCTACAATGAGCAGTTCTTC; CDR3 protein: CASSAPRGLAGGLSYNEQFF
J gene: TRBJ2-5; clone size: -; D gene: -; V gene: TRBV6-6; CDR3 DNA: TGTGCCAGCAGTTCTGCTCGTGCTAGAAGTGAGACCCAGTACTTC; CDR3 protein: CASSSARARSETQYF
J gene: TRBJ1-2; clone size: few; D gene: -; V gene: TRBV3-1; CDR3 DNA: TGTGCCAGCTCGGGACAAATACACTATGGCTACACCTTC; CDR3 protein: CASSGQIHYGYTF
J gene: TRBJ2-3; clone size: many; D gene: TRBD2; V gene: TRBV4-2; CDR3 DNA: TGTGCCACCTCCCGAGCGGGAGAGGGGGATACGCAGTATTTT; CDR3 protein: CATSRAGEGDTQYF
J gene: TRBJ2-2; clone size: -; D gene: TRBD2; V gene: TRBV7-8; CDR3 DNA: TGTGCCAGCAGCTATGCCTCTGGGACTAGCAACACCGGGGAGCTGTTTTTT; CDR3 protein: CASSYASGTSNTGELFF